Shown below are 27 T cell receptor beta chains from a single sample sequenced in a study of blood T cell repertoires in COVID-19. Sequenced by immunoSEQ multiplex PCR; TCRdb stores in-frame clones only, minus some. This table holds about 180,000 clones, 80% to 90% found once. Specimen: PBMCs or T cells enriched from blood (not recorded which). The receptors originated from a young woman who had recovered from COVID-19.

The gene calls are TRBV15 and TRBJ2-2, with 10 bases fitting TRBD1. The length of the CDR3 is 16 residues. V lost 1 base to trimming and J lost 3 bases; unmatched junction nucleotides: 2. CDR1 is LNHNV and CDR2 is YYDKDF in the germline V gene (reference sequence). The CDR3, as DNA: TGTGCCACCAGCAGAGGGGACAGGGGCGACACCGGGGAGCTGTTTTTT. Translating it yields CATSRGDRGDTGELFF.

DNA of the CDR3: TGTGCCAGCAGCCAAGACGCGCGTAGCACAGATACGCAGTATTTT. Its protein product is CASSQDARSTDTQYF. The rearrangement uses TRBV3-1 (or the pseudogene TRBV3-2) and TRBJ2-3; no definite D call. CDR1 and CDR2 (germline): LGHDT, YNNKEL (reference sequence). The CDR3 totals 15 residues. Between the trimmed V and J ends, which lost 0 bases and 0 bases, there was a span of 7 bases.

The table lists this clone with a few counts. This sequence joins TRBV3-1 (or the pseudogene TRBV3-2) and TRBJ2-7; D might be TRBD1 (6 bases). In germline, CDR1 is LGHDT, CDR2 YNNKEL (reference sequence). The CDR3 is 15 amino acids. Trimming cost V 0 bases and J 0 bases, with 9 bases left between them. CDR3 region: CASSQDGTPSYEQYF. CDR3 nucleotides: TGTGCCAGCAGCCAAGATGGGACACCCTCCTACGAGCAGTACTTC.

This chain uses TRBV28 with TRBJ1-2; no firm D call. Germline lookup yields CDR1 MDHEN and CDR2 SYDVKM. V shed 7 bases and J shed 10 bases, with 22 bases lying between them. This CDR3 is 14 amino acids long. CDR3 sequence: CASNPNSGVADYTF. Here the CDR3 DNA reads TGTGCCAGCAACCCGAACTCCGGGGTAGCCGACTACACCTTC.

This chain uses TRBV4-1 with TRBJ1-1; D unclear. In germline, CDR1 is MGHRA, CDR2 YSYEKL. The V end was cut by 4 bases, the J end by 1 base, with 13 bases between. This CDR3 region has 15 residues. The CDR3: CASSRHLTENTEAFF. The CDR3 DNA reads as TGCGCCAGCAGCCGACATCTTACAGAGAACACTGAAGCTTTCTTT.

The V and J genes are TRBV12-3 or TRBV12-4 and TRBJ1-1; the D is unclear. The germline V and J ends were trimmed by 7 bases and 7 bases, with 13 bases remaining between them. The CDR3 totals 12 residues. CDR3 in amino acids: CASTPTGGEAFF. For the CDR3, the DNA is TGTGCCAGCACACCCACGGGAGGTGAAGCTTTCTTT.

J is TRBJ1-5 and V is TRBV11-1; 7 nucleotides match TRBD1. V was clipped by 5 bases and J by 5 bases; unmatched bases: 3. The CDR3 length is 13 residues. CDR1 SGHAT and CDR2 FQDESV come from the germline V gene (reference sequence). CDR3 nucleotides: TGTGCCAGCAGCGAAGGACAGGATCAGCCCCAGCATTTT. Protein: CASSEGQDQPQHF.

The chain couples TRBV13 to TRBJ1-2; D gene unclear. V was shortened by 0 bases and J by 1 base, with 9 bases between the two germline ends. The CDR3 is made up of 15 amino acids. Per germline, CDR1 PRHDT and CDR2 FYEKMQ (reference sequence). This CDR3 reads CASSLGTSGNYGYTF. The CDR3 coding sequence is TGTGCCAGCAGCTTAGGTACGTCGGGTAACTATGGCTACACCTTC. Together with reference TRBV13 and TRBJ1-2, the CDR3 gives the full variable domain: AAGVIQSPRHLIKEKRETATLKCYPIPRHDTVYWYQQGPGQDPQFLISFYEKMQSDKGSIPDRFSAQQFSDYHSELNMSSLELGDSALYFCASSLGTSGNYGYTFGSGTRLTVV.

The CDR3 nucleotides read TGCGCCAGCAGCTTGGAGGCGACACATGAAGCTTTCTTT. This translates into CASSLEATHEAFF. This chain joins TRBV5-1 and TRBJ1-1; D unresolved. From germline, CDR1 is SGHRS and CDR2 YFSETQ. This CDR3 comprises 13 residues. Trimming took 0 bases from V and 7 from J, leaving 10 bases between them.

J is TRBJ2-7 and V is TRBV5-1, with TRBD2 identical over 12 bases. The germline V gene encodes CDR1 SGHRS and CDR2 YFSETQ. V shed 4 bases and J 1 base; nucleotides not matched to a gene: 9. CDR3 length: 17 residues. The CDR3 bases are TGCGCCAGCAGCCCGATTCTAGCGGGGGGGCCGTCCTACGAGCAGTACTTC. Its translation is CASSPILAGGPSYEQYF.

This sequence joins TRBV14 and TRBJ2-1; a weak D match, TRBD2 (7 bases). Trimming cost V 1 base and J 6 bases, with 19 bases left between them. The CDR3 is made up of 17 amino acids. CDR1 and CDR2 from the germline V gene are SGHDN and FVKESK. The CDR3 sequence is CASSQVRSRGGSNEQFF. The DNA of the CDR3 is TGTGCCAGCAGCCAAGTTCGGTCAAGGGGGGGATCCAATGAGCAGTTCTTC.

The chain employs TRBV28 and TRBJ2-2, with TRBD2 matching over 12 bases. CDR1 and CDR2 from the germline V gene are MDHEN and SYDVKM. The ends lost 7 bases at V and 6 bases at J; junction bases unmatched: 3. This CDR3 spans 14 amino acids. CDR3 sequence reads: CASTSGRAPGELFF. The CDR3 DNA reads TGTGCCAGCACTAGCGGGAGGGCCCCCGGGGAGCTGTTTTTT.

The chain uses TRBV2 and TRBJ1-1; a possible D gene is TRBD1 (5 bases). Trimming took off 4 bases at V and 4 bases at J, with 10 bases between the two ends. The V gene's germline CDR1 is SNHLY and CDR2 FYNNEI. This CDR3 has 13 residues. The CDR3, as DNA: TGTGCCAGCAGTGGACAGCGGGCCACTGAAGCTTTCTTT. Translated, it gives CASSGQRATEAFF.

J is TRBJ2-5 and V is TRBV5-6; 10 bases agree with TRBD1. The CDR3 runs 15 residues. Trimming cost V 4 bases and J 3 bases; bases outside gene matches: 6. Germline loops: CDR1 SGHDT, CDR2 YYEEEE. CDR3 in DNA: TGTGCCAGCAGCAGGACGACAGGGGGCGAAGAGACCCAGTACTTC. This encodes CASSRTTGGEETQYF.

The chain employs TRBV6-6 and TRBJ1-1; TRBD1 matches 7 bases. CDR1 is MNHNY, CDR2 SVGAGI, per germline (reference sequence). J gave up 4 bases and V 2 bases, and 4 bases lay outside the gene matches. The CDR3 is 14 residues long. This CDR3 reads CASSYPDRITEAFF. The CDR3 region has the DNA TGTGCCAGCAGTTACCCGGACAGGATCACTGAAGCTTTCTTT.

The chain is built from TRBV9 and TRBJ1-4, with D possibly being TRBD1 (5 bases). Trimming took off 4 bases at V and 3 bases at J, with 16 bases between the two ends. Germline CDR1 reads SGDLS; CDR2 reads YYNGEE. The CDR3 covers 16 residues. The CDR3 is CASSQLAGFANEKLFF. CDR3 DNA: TGTGCCAGCAGCCAACTCGCAGGGTTCGCTAATGAAAAACTGTTTTTT.

J is TRBJ1-1 and V is TRBV5-1; D may be TRBD1 (5 bases). This CDR3 is built from 14 residues. Trimming pared 3 bases from V and 3 bases from J, leaving 12 bases between. CDR1 and CDR2 (germline): SGHRS, YFSETQ. The CDR3 is CASSSITGYTEAFF. The CDR3 coding sequence is TGCGCCAGCAGCTCGATAACAGGTTACACTGAAGCTTTCTTT.

This sequence joins TRBV29-1 and TRBJ1-2; tentative D call: TRBD1 (5 bases). V lost 3 bases to trimming and J lost 3 bases, with 11 bases between them. The CDR3 is made up of 13 amino acids. CDR1 and CDR2 from the germline V gene are SQVTM and ANQGSEA. CDR3 protein: CSVEGGVDYGYTF. CDR3 in DNA: TGCAGCGTTGAGGGAGGGGTTGACTATGGCTACACCTTC. The full variable domain, its missing parts supplied by reference TRBV29-1 and TRBJ1-2, is SAVISQKPSRDICQRGTSLTIQCQVDSQVTMMFWYRQQPGQSLTLIATANQGSEATYESGFVIDKFPISRPNLTFSTLTVSNMSPEDSSIYLCSVEGGVDYGYTFGSGTRLTVV.

This clone was observed a handful of times. The chain links TRBV30 to TRBJ2-7; D possibly corresponds to TRBD2 (6 bases). V dropped 3 bases and J dropped 4 bases, with 16 bases sitting between them. The CDR3 is 14 amino acids. Germline-derived CDR1 and CDR2 are GTSNPN and SVGIG (reference sequence). CDR3 in DNA: TGTGCCTGGAGACCTGGAGGGTCAGGGTACGAGCAGTACTTC. Its translation: CAWRPGGSGYEQYF.

This chain uses TRBV6-1 with TRBJ1-3; D gene uncertain. Trimming shortened V by 1 base and J by 0 bases, and 7 bases separated the two germline ends. The CDR3 sequence is 15 residues long. Germline assignment: CDR1 MNHNS and CDR2 SASEGT. CDR3: CASSEGALSGNTIYF. The CDR3 nucleotides are TGTGCCAGCAGTGAAGGGGCCCTCTCTGGAAACACCATATATTTT.

The gene calls are TRBV27 and TRBJ2-7; 8 bases line up with TRBD2. V trimming: 4 bases; J trimming: 3 bases; junction bases outside the gene matches: 5. The length of the CDR3 is 14 residues. Germline V gene lookup returns CDR1 MNHEY and CDR2 SMNVEV (reference sequence). The CDR3 region has the DNA TGTGCCAGCAGTTACGGTAGCGGGATCTACGAGCAGTACTTC. Its protein product is CASSYGSGIYEQYF.

CDR3 sequence (DNA): TGTGCCAGCAGCCCGTACGGAGGCTGGGATGGCTACACCTTC. Its translation is CASSPYGGWDGYTF. The chain is built from TRBV7-8 and TRBJ1-2; no clear D. The CDR3 totals 14 residues. The germline V and J ends were trimmed by 5 bases and 6 bases, with 16 bases remaining between them. Germline V gene data show CDR1 as SGHVS and CDR2 as FQNEAQ. Supplemented by reference TRBV7-8 and TRBJ1-2, the full variable domain reads GAGVSQSPRYKVAKRGQDVALRCDPISGHVSLFWYQQALGQGPEFLTYFQNEAQLDKSGLPSDRFFAERPEGSVSTLKIQRTQQEDSAVYLCASSPYGGWDGYTFGSGTRLTVV.

The chain uses TRBV4-2 and TRBJ2-1, with 9 nucleotides matching TRBD2. The CDR3 covers 15 residues. Germline V CDR1 and CDR2: LGHNA, YNFKEQ. Trimming at V came to 1 base and at J to 7 bases, leaving 5 bases not matched to a gene. The CDR3 reads CASSQGVLAGNEQFF. In DNA, the CDR3 is TGTGCCAGCAGCCAAGGAGTTCTAGCGGGAAATGAGCAGTTCTTC.

The V gene is TRBV10-2, the J gene TRBJ2-7; D possibly corresponds to TRBD1 (6 bases). Germline CDR1 is WSHSY and CDR2 is SAAADI. Trimming took off 1 base at V and 3 bases at J, with 13 bases between the two ends. The CDR3 consists of 15 residues. CDR3 in amino acids: CASSELGAGLYEQYF. CDR3 DNA sequence: TGCGCCAGCAGTGAGTTGGGGGCCGGACTCTACGAGCAGTACTTC.

CDR3 in DNA: TGCAGCGTTGAGGGGGGGAACCCTGGGGCCAACGTCCTGACTTTC. Encoded protein: CSVEGGNPGANVLTF. The rearrangement uses TRBV29-1 and TRBJ2-6; 7 positions agree with TRBD2. V gave up 3 bases and J gave up 2 bases; unmatched junction bases: 4. Germline V gives CDR1 SQVTM, CDR2 ANQGSEA. The CDR3 contains 15 residues.

The V gene is TRBV5-1, the J gene TRBJ2-6; D might be TRBD1 (5 bases). The germline V and J ends were trimmed by 6 bases and 2 bases, with 12 bases remaining between them. The length of the CDR3 is 15 residues. Germline V CDR1 and CDR2: SGHRS, YFSETQ. The CDR3, as DNA: TGCGCCAGCAAAGACAGCGCTACTGGGGCCAACGTCCTGACTTTC. Its translation is CASKDSATGANVLTF.

This clone appeared once. The chain links TRBV7-9 to TRBJ1-2, with D perhaps matching TRBD1 (6 bases). V was trimmed by 6 bases and J by 0 bases, leaving 14 bases between them. The CDR3 is 15 residues long. Germline assignment: CDR1 SEHNR and CDR2 FQNEAQ (reference sequence). The CDR3 DNA is TGTGCCAGCAGTCTGACGGACAGACCTAACTATGGCTACACCTTC. This encodes CASSLTDRPNYGYTF. Full variable domain (remainder filled in from reference TRBV7-9 and TRBJ1-2): DTGVSQNPRHKITKRGQNVTFRCDPISEHNRLYWYRQTLGQGPEFLTYFQNEAQLEKSRLLSDRFSAERPKGSFSTLEIQRTEQGDSAMYLCASSLTDRPNYGYTFGSGTRLTVV.